These 8 T cell receptor beta chains were sequenced from one sample in a study of T cell changes during pregnancy in multiple sclerosis. TCRdb's table, derived via immunoSEQ multiplex PCR, lists solely in-frame clones and lacks some. The table lists 50,000 to 75,000 clones, more than 85% of them singletons. This sample comprised CD8+ T cells from peripheral blood mononuclear cells, obtained in the third trimester of pregnancy. These receptors were collected from a female donor with multiple sclerosis, enrolled in a pregnancy study.

The chain links TRBV5-4 to TRBJ1-1; a weak D match, TRBD1 (6 bases). This CDR3 has 15 residues. The V gene's germline CDR1 is SGHNT and CDR2 YYREEE (reference sequence). V shed 2 bases and J shed 0 bases, with 11 bases lying between them. CDR3 coding DNA: TGTGCCAGCAGCTTCCCGGACAGAATGAACACTGAAGCTTTCTTT. It yields the protein CASSFPDRMNTEAFF.

In this sample, this clone turned up once. The gene calls are TRBV6-4 and TRBJ2-3, with D possibly matching TRBD2 (5 bases). Looked up from germline, CDR1 is MRHNA and CDR2 is SNTAGT. The V and J ends lost 8 bases and 0 bases respectively, with 9 bases between them. The CDR3 extends over 13 amino acids. The CDR3, as DNA: TGTGCCAGCTCCAGGACTAGCACAGATACGCAGTATTTT. Translation: CASSRTSTDTQYF.

The chain employs TRBV27 and TRBJ1-1, with TRBD1 as a possible D gene (6 bases). From germline, CDR1 is MNHEY and CDR2 SMNVEV (reference sequence). V was shortened by 0 bases and J by 5 bases, with 7 bases between the two germline ends. The CDR3 length is 13 residues. As DNA, the CDR3 is TGTGCCAGCAGTTTATCAGGGGGTACTGAAGCTTTCTTT. Residues: CASSLSGGTEAFF.

V is TRBV5-1 and J is TRBJ2-2; tentatively, D is TRBD2 (6 bases). The CDR3 loop spans 13 amino acids. Trimming shortened V by 0 bases and J by 9 bases, and 9 bases separated the two germline ends. Per the germline V gene, CDR1 is SGHRS and CDR2 is YFSETQ. The DNA for the CDR3 is TGCGCCAGCAGCTTGGCCGGAGGGAGGGAGCTGTTTTTT. Its protein is CASSLAGGRELFF.

The chain joins TRBV7-3 to TRBJ2-1; D possibly corresponds to TRBD2 (5 bases). CDR3 size: 13 residues. V was pared by 4 bases and J by 9 bases, with 13 bases between. The germline V gene has CDR1 SGHTA and CDR2 FQGTGA. The CDR3 is CASSSGTEGEQFF. CDR3 in DNA: TGTGCCAGCAGCTCGGGCACAGAGGGTGAGCAGTTCTTC.

The chain employs TRBV29-1 and TRBJ2-5; TRBD1 agrees at 9 bases. This CDR3 contains 12 residues. J lost 9 bases, V lost 6 bases, and 8 bases had no gene match. Germline-derived CDR1 and CDR2 are SQVTM and ANQGSEA. The CDR3 protein is CSVTGGEGPQYF. The CDR3 DNA sequence: TGCAGCGTGACAGGGGGTGAGGGACCCCAGTACTTC.

The gene calls are TRBV2 and TRBJ2-7; 7 nucleotides agree with TRBD1. Germline trimming cut 6 bases from V and 6 bases from J; bases unmatched to any gene: 2. The CDR3 is 11 residues long. CDR1 and CDR2 (germline): SNHLY, FYNNEI. The CDR3 spells CASRTGREQYF. The CDR3 DNA is TGTGCCAGCAGGACAGGGCGCGAGCAGTACTTC.

This rearrangement joins TRBV7-2 to TRBJ2-1; D is possibly TRBD2 (6 bases). The CDR3 length is 17 residues. Germline V gene lookup returns CDR1 SGHTA and CDR2 FQGNSA. The V end was cut by 0 bases, the J end by 6 bases, with 18 bases between. The CDR3 reads CASSLAPLAGYSNEQFF. CDR3 DNA: TGTGCCAGCAGCTTAGCACCGCTGGCGGGATATAGCAATGAGCAGTTCTTC.